This T cell receptor (beta chain) appears in the sequencing data of a study of regulatory T cells in long-lasting Graves disease. Both iRepertoire HTBI primers and Arm-PCR of CDR3 regions were used to build the TCR beta libraries. TCRdb called the multiplex PCR reads again in MiXCR, with one record for every CDR3 protein. Of about 470,000 distinct CDR3 sequences in the sample, less than 25% were seen once. Indicated time point: persistent/refractory GD, antithyroid drugs over 5 years with positive TRAb. TCR sequences were obtained from RNA taken from PBMCs. Germline trimming cut 4 bases from V and 2 bases from J; bases unmatched to any gene: 13. The CDR3 is 18 amino acids. Germline values: CDR1 ENHRY, CDR2 SYGVKD.

This receptor was identified in a female donor with Graves disease. This chain links TRBV10-3 with TRBJ2-1, with 8 positions matching TRBD2. Sample: peripheral blood mononuclear cells (PBMCs), taken when the disease was refractory, from a patient treated with antithyroid drugs. DNA for the CDR3: TGTGCCATCAGTGGGGGGCTAGCGGGCGGGACGACCTACAATGAGCAGTTCTTC. Encoded protein: CAISGGLAGGTTYNEQFF.